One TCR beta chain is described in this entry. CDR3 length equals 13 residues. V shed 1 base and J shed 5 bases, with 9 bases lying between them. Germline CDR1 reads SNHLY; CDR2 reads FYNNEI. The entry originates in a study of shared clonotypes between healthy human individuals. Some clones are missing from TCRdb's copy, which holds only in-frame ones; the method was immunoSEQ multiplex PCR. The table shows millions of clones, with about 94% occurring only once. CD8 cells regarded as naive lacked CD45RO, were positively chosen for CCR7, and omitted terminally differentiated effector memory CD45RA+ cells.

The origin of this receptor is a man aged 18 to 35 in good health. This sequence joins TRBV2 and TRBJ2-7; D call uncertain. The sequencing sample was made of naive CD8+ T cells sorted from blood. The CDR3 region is CASSEGWIDEQYF. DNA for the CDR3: TGTGCCAGCAGTGAAGGTTGGATTGACGAGCAGTACTTC.